The source of this TCR beta chain is a study of blood T cell repertoires in COVID-19. The germline V gene has CDR1 MNHNY and CDR2 SVGAGI (reference sequence). The length of the CDR3 is 15 residues. Worth noting for this clone: At one of its ends the junction is not consistent with the germline gene, which may arise from a read error.

Measured with immunoSEQ multiplex PCR; TCRdb has only the in-frame clones, and not every one. The top ten hold 0.95% to 1.3% of the sample, which has about 190,000 clones, more than 85% seen once. The clonotype originates from a man in his thirties or forties with acute or convalescent COVID-19. Material for sequencing was peripheral blood. This sequence joins TRBV6-6 and TRBJ2-5, with 10 bases lining up with TRBD2. This CDR3 is CASSSERGGQKTQYF. The CDR3 region has the DNA TGTGCCAGCAGCTCAGAGCGGGGGGGCCAAAAGACCCAGTACTTC.